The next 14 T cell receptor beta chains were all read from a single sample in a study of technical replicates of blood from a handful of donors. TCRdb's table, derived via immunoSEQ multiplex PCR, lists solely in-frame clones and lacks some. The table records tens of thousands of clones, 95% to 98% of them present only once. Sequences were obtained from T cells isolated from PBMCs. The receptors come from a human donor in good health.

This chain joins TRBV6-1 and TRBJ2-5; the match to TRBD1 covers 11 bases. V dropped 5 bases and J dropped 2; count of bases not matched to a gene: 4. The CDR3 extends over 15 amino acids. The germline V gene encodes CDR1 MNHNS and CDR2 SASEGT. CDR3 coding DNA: TGTGCCAGCAGTTGGACAGGGGGCCGTCAAGAGACCCAGTACTTC. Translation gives CASSWTGGRQETQYF.

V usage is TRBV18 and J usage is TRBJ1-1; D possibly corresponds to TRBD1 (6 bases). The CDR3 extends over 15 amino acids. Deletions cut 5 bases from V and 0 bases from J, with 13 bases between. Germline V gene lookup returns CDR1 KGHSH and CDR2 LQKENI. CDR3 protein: CASSGQGSVNTEAFF. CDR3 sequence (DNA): TGTGCCAGCTCAGGTCAGGGGTCGGTGAACACTGAAGCTTTCTTT.

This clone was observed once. DNA of the CDR3: TGTGCCATCAGTGACTCAGATACGCAGTATTTT. Translating gives CAISDSDTQYF. The chain carries TRBV10-3 and TRBJ2-3; D call uncertain. V lost 3 bases to trimming and J lost 4 bases, with 2 bases between them. Germline V gene sequence: CDR1 ENHRY, CDR2 SYGVKD. The CDR3 is 11 residues long.

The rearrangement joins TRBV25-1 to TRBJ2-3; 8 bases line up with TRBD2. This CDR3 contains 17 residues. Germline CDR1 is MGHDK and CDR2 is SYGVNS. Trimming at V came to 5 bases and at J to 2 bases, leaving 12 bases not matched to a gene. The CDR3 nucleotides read TGTGCCAGCAGTCAAGCCCCACTAGCGGAATACACAGATACGCAGTATTTT. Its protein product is CASSQAPLAEYTDTQYF.

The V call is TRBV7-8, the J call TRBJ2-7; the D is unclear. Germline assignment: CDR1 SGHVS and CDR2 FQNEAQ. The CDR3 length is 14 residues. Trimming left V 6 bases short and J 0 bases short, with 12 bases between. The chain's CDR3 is CASRELSLSYEQYF. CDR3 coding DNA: TGTGCCAGCAGGGAGTTAAGCCTCTCCTACGAGCAGTACTTC.

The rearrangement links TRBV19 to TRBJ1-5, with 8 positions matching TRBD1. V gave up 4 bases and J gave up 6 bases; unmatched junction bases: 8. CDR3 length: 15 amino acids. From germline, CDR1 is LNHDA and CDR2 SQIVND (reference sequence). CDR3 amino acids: CASSNPAGGTQPQHF. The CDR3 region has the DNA TGTGCCAGTAGTAATCCGGCAGGGGGCACTCAGCCCCAGCATTTT.

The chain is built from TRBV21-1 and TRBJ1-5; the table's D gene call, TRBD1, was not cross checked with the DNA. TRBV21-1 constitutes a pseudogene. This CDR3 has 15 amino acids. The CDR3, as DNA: TGTGCCAGCACCCGAGGTGTGTCAGGGGGCCAGCCCCAGCATTTT. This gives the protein CASTRGVSGGQPQHF.

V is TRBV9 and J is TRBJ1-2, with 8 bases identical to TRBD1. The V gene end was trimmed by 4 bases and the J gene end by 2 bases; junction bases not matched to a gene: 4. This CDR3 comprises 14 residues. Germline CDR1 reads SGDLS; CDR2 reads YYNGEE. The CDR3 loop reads CASSLGQVNYGYTF. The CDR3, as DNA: TGTGCCAGCAGCCTGGGACAGGTAAACTATGGCTACACCTTC.

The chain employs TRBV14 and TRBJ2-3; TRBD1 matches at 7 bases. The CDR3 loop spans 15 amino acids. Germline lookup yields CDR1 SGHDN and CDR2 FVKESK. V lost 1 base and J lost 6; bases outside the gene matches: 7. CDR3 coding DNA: TGTGCCAGCAGCCAAGTCGCAGGGGGATACGATACGCAGTATTTT. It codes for CASSQVAGGYDTQYF.

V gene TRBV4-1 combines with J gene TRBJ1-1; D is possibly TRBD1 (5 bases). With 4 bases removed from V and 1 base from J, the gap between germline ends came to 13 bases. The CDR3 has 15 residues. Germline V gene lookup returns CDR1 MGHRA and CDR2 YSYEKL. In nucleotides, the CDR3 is TGCGCCAGCAGCCCCATCCTAGACAGGAACACTGAAGCTTTCTTT. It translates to CASSPILDRNTEAFF.

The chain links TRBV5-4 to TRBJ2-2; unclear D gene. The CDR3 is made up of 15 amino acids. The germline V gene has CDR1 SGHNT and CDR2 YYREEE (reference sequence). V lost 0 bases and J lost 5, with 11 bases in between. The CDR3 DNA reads TGTGCCAGCAGCTTGGCCGGAGTTTTGACCGGGGAGCTGTTTTTT. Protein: CASSLAGVLTGELFF.

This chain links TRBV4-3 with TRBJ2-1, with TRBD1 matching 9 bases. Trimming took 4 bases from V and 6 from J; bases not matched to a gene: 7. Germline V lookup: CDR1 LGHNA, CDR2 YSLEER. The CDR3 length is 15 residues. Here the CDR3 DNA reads TGCGCCAGCAGCCTAGGGACAGGGAGGGGCAATGAGCAGTTCTTC. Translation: CASSLGTGRGNEQFF.

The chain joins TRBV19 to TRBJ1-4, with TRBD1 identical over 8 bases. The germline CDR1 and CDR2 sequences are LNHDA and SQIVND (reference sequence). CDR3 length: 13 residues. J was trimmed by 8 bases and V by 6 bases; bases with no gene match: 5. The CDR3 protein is CASRTGDLEKLFF. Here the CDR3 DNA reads TGTGCCAGTAGGACAGGGGATCTAGAAAAACTGTTTTTT. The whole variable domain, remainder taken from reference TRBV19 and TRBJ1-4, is DGGITQSPKYLFRKEGQNVTLSCEQNLNHDAMYWYRQDPGQGLRLIYYSQIVNDFQKGDIAEGYSVSREKKESFPLTVTSAQKNPTAFYLCASRTGDLEKLFFGSGTQLSVL.

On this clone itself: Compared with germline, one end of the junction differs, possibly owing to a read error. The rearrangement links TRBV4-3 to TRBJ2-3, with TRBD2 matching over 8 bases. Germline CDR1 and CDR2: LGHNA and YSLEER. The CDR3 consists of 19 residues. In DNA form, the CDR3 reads TGCGCCAGCGGCCACGCTGAAGACTCTAGCGGGTCTAGCACAGATACGCAGTATTTT. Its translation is CASGHAEDSSGSSTDTQYF.